This T cell receptor beta chain was recorded in a study of T-cell reconstitution after alpha-beta-depleted transplantation in children. Study observations and caveats: Several hundred expanded graft clones reportedly were the source of alpha-beta T cells about two months after transplant.

This clonotype was detected only a few times. As yet, its antigen is unknown. Trimming left V 4 bases short and J 2 bases short, with 7 bases between. Germline lookup yields CDR1 SQVTM and CDR2 ANQGSEA. The CDR3 sequence is 12 residues long. Preparation of the TCRbeta library was carried out with unique molecular identifiers. TCRdb redid the calling of the PCR reads with MiXCR, one entry per CDR3 protein. The sample records about 210,000 distinct CDR3 sequences, roughly 15% being singletons. The TCR comes from a male patient between 2 and 10 years old who had a stem cell transplant for acute lymphoblastic leukemia, so the T cells may come from the graft donor. J is TRBJ2-3 and V is TRBV29-1; D is unresolved. Sequencing was performed on PBMCs, mostly from graft donor cells, taken 360 days after TCRalphabeta/CD19-depleted stem cell transplant. CDR3 loop: CSVGQDTDTQYF. Here the CDR3 DNA reads TGCAGCGTTGGGCAAGACACAGATACGCAGTATTTT.